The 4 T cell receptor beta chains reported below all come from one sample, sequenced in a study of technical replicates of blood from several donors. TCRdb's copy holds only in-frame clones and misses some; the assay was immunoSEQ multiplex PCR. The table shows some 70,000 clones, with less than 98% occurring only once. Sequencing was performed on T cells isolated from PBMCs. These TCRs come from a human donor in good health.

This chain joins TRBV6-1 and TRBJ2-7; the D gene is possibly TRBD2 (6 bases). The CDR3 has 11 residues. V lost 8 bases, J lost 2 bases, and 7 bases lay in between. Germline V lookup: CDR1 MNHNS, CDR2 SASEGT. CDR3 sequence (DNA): TGTGCCAGCGGACTACCCTACGAGCAGTACTTC. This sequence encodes CASGLPYEQYF.

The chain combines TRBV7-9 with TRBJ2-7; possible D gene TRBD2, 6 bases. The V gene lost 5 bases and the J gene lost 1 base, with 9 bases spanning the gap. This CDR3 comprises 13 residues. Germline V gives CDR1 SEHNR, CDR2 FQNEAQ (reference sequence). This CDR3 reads CASSRRESYEQYF. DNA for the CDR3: TGTGCCAGCAGCCGGAGGGAATCCTACGAGCAGTACTTC.

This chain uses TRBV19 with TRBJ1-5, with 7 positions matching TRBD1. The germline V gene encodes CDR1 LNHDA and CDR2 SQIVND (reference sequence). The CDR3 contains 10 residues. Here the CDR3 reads CATGHQPQHF. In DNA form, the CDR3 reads TGTGCGACAGGGCATCAGCCCCAGCATTTT.

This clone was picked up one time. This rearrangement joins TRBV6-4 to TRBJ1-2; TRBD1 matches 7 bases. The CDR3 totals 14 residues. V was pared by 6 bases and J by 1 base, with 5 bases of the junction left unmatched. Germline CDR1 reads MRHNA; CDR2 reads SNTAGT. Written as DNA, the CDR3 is TGTGCCAGCAGGAATACAGGGGTTAACTATGGCTACACCTTC. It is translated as CASRNTGVNYGYTF.